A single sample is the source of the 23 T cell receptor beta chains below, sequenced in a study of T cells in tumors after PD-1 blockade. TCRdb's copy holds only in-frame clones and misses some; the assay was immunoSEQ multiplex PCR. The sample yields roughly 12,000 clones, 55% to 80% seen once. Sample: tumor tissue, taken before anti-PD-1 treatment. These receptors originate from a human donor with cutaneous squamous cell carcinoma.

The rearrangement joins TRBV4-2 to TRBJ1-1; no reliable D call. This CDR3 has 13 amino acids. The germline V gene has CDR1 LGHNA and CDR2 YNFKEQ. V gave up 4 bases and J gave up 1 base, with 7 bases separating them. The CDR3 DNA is TGTGCCAGCAGCCGTCCAGAGAACACTGAAGCTTTCTTT. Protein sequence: CASSRPENTEAFF.

The DNA of the CDR3 is TGTGCCAGCGGACTCCTCGGGGGAAGCACAGATACGCAGTATTTT. It translates to CASGLLGGSTDTQYF. V and J are TRBV7-2 and TRBJ2-3, with a possible D match to TRBD2 (6 bases). The germline gives CDR1 SGHTA, CDR2 FQGNSA. Trimming removed 8 bases from V and 0 bases from J, with 15 bases in between. This CDR3 region has 15 residues. The complete variable domain, with remaining parts taken from reference TRBV7-2 and TRBJ2-3, reads GAGVSQSPSNKVTEKGKDVELRCDPISGHTALYWYRQSLGQGLEFLIYFQGNSAPDKSGLPSDRFSAERTGGSVSTLTIQRTQQEDSAVYLCASGLLGGSTDTQYFGPGTRLTVL.

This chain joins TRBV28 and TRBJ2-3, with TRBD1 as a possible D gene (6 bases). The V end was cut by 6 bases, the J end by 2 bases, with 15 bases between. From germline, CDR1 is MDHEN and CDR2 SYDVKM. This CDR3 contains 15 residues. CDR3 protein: CASRESGQHTDTQYF. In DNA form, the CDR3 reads TGTGCCAGCAGGGAATCGGGACAACACACAGATACGCAGTATTTT. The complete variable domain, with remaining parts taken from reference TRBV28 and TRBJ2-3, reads DVKVTQSSRYLVKRTGEKVFLECVQDMDHENMFWYRQDPGLGLRLIYFSYDVKMKEKGDIPEGYSVSREKKERFSLILESASTNQTSMYLCASRESGQHTDTQYFGPGTRLTVL.

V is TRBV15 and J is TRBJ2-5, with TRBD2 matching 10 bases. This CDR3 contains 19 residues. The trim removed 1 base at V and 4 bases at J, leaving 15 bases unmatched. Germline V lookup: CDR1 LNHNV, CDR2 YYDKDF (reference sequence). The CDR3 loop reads CATSRGLLSSSGGGETQYF. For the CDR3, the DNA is TGTGCCACCAGCAGAGGTTTGCTCTCCTCTAGCGGGGGAGGAGAGACCCAGTACTTC. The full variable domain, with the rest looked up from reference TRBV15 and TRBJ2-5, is DAMVIQNPRYQVTQFGKPVTLSCSQTLNHNVMYWYQQKSSQAPKLLFHYYDKDFNNEADTPDNFQSRRPNTSFCFLDIRSPGLGDTAMYLCATSRGLLSSSGGGETQYFGPGTRLLVL.

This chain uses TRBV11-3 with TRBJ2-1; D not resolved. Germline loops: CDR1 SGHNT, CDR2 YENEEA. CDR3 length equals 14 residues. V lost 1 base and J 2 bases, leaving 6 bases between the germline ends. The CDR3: CASSLGQAYNEQFF. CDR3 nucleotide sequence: TGTGCCAGCAGCTTAGGGCAGGCCTACAATGAGCAGTTCTTC.

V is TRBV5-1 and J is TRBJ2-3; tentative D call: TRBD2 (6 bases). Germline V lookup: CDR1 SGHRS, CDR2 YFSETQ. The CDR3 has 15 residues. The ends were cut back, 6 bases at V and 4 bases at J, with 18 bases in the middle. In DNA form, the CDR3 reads TGCGCCAGCACCCTAATCGGGGGTAGTCCAGATACGCAGTATTTT. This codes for CASTLIGGSPDTQYF.

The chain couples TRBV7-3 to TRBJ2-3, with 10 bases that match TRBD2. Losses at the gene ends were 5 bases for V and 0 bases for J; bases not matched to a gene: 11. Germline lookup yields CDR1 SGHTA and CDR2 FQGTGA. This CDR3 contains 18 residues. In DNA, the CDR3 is TGTGCCAGCAGCCCCTCCCGGGCTAGCGGGGGTAGCACAGATACGCAGTATTTT. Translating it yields CASSPSRASGGSTDTQYF.

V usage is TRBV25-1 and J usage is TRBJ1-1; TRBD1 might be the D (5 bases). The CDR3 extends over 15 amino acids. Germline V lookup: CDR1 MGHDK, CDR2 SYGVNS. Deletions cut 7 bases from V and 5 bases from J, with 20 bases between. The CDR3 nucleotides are TGTGCCAGCACCGTCCCAGGGCCGGGTAGTACTGAAGCTTTCTTT. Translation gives CASTVPGPGSTEAFF.

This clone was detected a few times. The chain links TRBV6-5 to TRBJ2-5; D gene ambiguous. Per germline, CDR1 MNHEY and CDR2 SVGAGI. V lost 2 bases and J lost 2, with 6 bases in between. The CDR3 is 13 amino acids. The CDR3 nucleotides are TGTGCCAGCAGTTACGTTCAGCAAGAGACCCAGTACTTC. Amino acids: CASSYVQQETQYF.

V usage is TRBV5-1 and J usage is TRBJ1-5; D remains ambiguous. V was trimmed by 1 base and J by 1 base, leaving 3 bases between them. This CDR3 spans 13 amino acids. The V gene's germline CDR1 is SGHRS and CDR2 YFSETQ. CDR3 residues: CASSLMSNQPQHF. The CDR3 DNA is TGCGCCAGCAGCTTGATGAGCAATCAGCCCCAGCATTTT.

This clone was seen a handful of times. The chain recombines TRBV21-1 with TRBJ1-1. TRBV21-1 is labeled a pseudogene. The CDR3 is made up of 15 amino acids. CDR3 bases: TGTGCCAGCAGCAAAGTCCTCAGTAAGGAGGTTGAAGCTTTCTTT. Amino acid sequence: CASSKVLSKEVEAFF.

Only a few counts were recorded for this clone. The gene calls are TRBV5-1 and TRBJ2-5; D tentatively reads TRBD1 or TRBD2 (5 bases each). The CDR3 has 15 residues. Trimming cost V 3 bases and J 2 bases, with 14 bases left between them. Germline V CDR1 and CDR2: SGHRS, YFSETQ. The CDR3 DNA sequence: TGCGCCAGCAGCTCTGGGGGTTCAGGGCAAGAGACCCAGTACTTC. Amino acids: CASSSGGSGQETQYF.

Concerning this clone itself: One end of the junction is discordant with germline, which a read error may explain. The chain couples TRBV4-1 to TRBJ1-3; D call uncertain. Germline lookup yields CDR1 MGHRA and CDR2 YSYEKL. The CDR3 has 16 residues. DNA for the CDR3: TGCGCCAGCAGTCAAGAACCGGCGGTCTCTGGAAACACCATATATTTT. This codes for CASSQEPAVSGNTIYF.

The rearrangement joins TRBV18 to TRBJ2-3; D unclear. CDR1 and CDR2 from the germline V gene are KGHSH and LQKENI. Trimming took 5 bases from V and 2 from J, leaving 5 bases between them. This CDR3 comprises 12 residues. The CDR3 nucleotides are TGTGCCAGCTCAAGCTACACAGATACGCAGTATTTT. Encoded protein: CASSSYTDTQYF.

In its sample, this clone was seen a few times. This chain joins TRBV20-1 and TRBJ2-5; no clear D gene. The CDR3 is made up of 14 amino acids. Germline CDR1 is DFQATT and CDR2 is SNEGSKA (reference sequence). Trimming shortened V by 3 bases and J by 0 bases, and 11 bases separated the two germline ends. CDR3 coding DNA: TGCAGTGCTAGTCCGACGACGGACCAAGAGACCCAGTACTTC. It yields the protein CSASPTTDQETQYF.

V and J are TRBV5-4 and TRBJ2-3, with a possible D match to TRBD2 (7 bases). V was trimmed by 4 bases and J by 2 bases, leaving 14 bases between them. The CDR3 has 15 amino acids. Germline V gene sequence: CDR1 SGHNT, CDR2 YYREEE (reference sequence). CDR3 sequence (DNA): TGTGCCAGCAGCGTTGGGGGGGGCACCACAGATACGCAGTATTTT. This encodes CASSVGGGTTDTQYF.

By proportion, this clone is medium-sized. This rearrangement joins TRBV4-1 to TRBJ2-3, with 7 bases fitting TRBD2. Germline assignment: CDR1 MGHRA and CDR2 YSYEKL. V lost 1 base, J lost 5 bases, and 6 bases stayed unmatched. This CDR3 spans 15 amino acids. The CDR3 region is CASSQVAGWGDTQYF. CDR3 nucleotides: TGCGCCAGCAGCCAAGTAGCGGGCTGGGGAGATACGCAGTATTTT.

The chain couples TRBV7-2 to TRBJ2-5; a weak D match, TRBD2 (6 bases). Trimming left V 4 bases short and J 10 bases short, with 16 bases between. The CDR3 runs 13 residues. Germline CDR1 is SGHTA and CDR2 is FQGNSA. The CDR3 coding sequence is TGTGCCAGCAGCTGGGGGGACGGACAAAACCAGTACTTC. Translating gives CASSWGDGQNQYF.

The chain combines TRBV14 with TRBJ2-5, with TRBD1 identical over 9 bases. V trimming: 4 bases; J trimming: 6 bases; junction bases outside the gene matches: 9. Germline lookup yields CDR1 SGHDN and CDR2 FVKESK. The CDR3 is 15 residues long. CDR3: CASSRTGALGKTQYF. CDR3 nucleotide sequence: TGTGCCAGCAGCCGGACAGGGGCGTTGGGAAAGACCCAGTACTTC. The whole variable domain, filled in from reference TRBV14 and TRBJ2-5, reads EAGVTQFPSHSVIEKGQTVTLRCDPISGHDNLYWYRRVMGKEIKFLLHFVKESKQDESGMPNNRFLAERTGGTYSTLKVQPAELEDSGVYFCASSRTGALGKTQYFGPGTRLLVL.

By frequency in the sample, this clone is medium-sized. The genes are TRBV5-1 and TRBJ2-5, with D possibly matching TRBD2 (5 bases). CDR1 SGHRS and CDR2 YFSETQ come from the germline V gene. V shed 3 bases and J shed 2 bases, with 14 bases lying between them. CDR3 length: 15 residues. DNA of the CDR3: TGCGCCAGCAGCTCCCAAGGTTGGGAGCAAGAGACCCAGTACTTC. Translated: CASSSQGWEQETQYF.

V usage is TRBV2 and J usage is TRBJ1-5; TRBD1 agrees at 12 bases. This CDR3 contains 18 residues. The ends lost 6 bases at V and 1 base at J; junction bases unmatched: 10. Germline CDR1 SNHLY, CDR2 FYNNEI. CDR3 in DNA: TGTGCCAGCAGGATAGGGACAGGGGGCTTTGTGAGCAATCAGCCCCAGCATTTT. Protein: CASRIGTGGFVSNQPQHF.

The CDR3 region is CASSRGQENTEAFF. The CDR3 DNA reads as TGTGCCAGCAGCCGGGGACAGGAGAACACTGAAGCTTTCTTT. The chain has TRBV11-3 and TRBJ1-1; 8 nucleotides agree with TRBD1. After removal of 5 bases from V and 1 base from J, the junction contained 3 bases not matched to a gene. There are 14 residues in the CDR3. Per the germline V gene, CDR1 is SGHNT and CDR2 is YENEEA.

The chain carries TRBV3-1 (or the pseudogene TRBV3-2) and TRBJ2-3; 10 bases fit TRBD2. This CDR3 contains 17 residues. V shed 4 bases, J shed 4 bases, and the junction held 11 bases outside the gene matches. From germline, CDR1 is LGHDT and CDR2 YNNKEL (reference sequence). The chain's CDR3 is CASSPRFLAGASDTQYF. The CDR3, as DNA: TGTGCCAGCAGCCCACGGTTTCTAGCGGGAGCGTCAGATACGCAGTATTTT.